This TCR beta chain was recovered during a study of beta chain features in type 1 diabetes. General study results and limits: It was among patients, rather than healthy donors, that naive, central memory and Treg TCRB repertoires appeared more similar.

This clone was recorded once. Its antigen is still unknown. Reverse transcribing all isolated RNA meant expressed TCRB transcripts were sequenced. For naive, central memory and regulatory T cell samples, reads averaged around 3.8 million. The repertoire was sequenced with immunoSEQ multiplex PCR; TCRdb's copy has only in-frame clones and lacks some. In the table there are around 200,000 clones, about 12% of which are singletons. Based on CD45RO/CCR7/CD25/CD127/CD95/CD27, CD4+ regulatory, stem cell-like memory, naive and central memory cells were sorted. The source is a woman younger than 30 in good health. Sequencing was done on a sample of central memory CD4+ T cells from blood.

The CDR3 DNA reads TGTGCCAGCTCACTGGCAGGGGGAGATGAGCAGTTCTTC. Amino acids: CASSLAGGDEQFF. This chain links TRBV18 with TRBJ2-1; 7 bases are a match to TRBD1. CDR3 length: 13 residues. V lost 4 bases and J lost 8; bases outside the gene matches: 5. CDR1 KGHSH and CDR2 LQKENI come from the germline V gene.